This TCR beta chain originates from a study of T cells in Graves' hyperthyroidism and ophthalmopathy. The CDR3 has 16 amino acids. Germline V gives CDR1 DFQATT, CDR2 SNEGSKA (reference sequence). Trimming took 5 bases from V and 5 from J; bases not matched to a gene: 16. TCR beta CDR3 regions were amplified from RNA. Initially, a first-round RT-PCR of the TCR CDR3 employed the HTBI primer set. Each CDR3 protein is one row after TCRdb ran MiXCR on the multiplex PCR reads. This sample carries over 250,000 distinct CDR3 sequences, around 20% of them seen once, and the ten largest clones take around 65%. The V gene is TRBV20-1, the J gene TRBJ2-3; 7 bases agree with TRBD2. The sequencing input was blood. This receptor was obtained from a man aged 30 to 45 with Graves' ophthalmopathy. The CDR3 reads CSALPPALAKGDTQYF. In nucleotides, the CDR3 is TGCAGTGCTCTCCCCCCAGCACTAGCGAAAGGAGATACGCAGTATTTT.